What follows is one T cell receptor (beta chain) and its context. This sample was included in a study of T cell changes during pregnancy in multiple sclerosis. The CDR3 totals 14 residues. Looked up from germline, CDR1 is SGHRS and CDR2 is YFSETQ. V gave up 0 bases and J gave up 9 bases; unmatched junction bases: 6. The assay was immunoSEQ multiplex PCR, and TCRdb's table has in-frame clones only and misses some. This table has approximately 60,000 clones, 75% to 95% appearing once. The sequencing used peripheral blood, collected after pregnancy. The chain carries TRBV5-1 and TRBJ2-1, with 7 bases fitting TRBD2. The receptor was isolated from a female donor in good health, enrolled as a control in a pregnancy study. The CDR3 nucleotides read TGCGCCAGCAGCTTGGCGGATTGGGGGGGTGAGCAGTTCTTC. Protein: CASSLADWGGEQFF.